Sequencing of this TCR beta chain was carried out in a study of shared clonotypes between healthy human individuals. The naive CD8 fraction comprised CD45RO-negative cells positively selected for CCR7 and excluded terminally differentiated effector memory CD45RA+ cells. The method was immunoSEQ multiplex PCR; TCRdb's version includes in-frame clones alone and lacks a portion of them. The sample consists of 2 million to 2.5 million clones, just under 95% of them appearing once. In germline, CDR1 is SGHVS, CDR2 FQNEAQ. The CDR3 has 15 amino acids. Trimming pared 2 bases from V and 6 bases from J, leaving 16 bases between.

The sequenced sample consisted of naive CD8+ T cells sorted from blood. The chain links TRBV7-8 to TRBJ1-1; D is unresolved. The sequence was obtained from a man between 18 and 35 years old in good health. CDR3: CASSLTTGGGAEAFF. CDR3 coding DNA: TGTGCCAGCAGCTTAACCACGGGAGGTGGAGCTGAAGCTTTCTTT.